The clone carrying this T cell receptor (beta chain) was picked up a small number of times. Its antigen is undetermined. This record belongs to a study of identical twins. General study results and limits: Whereas memory repertoires showed no such difference, abundant cord blood beta clonotypes carried fewer insertions.

Template switching added a universal primer binding site, and final cDNA carried unique molecular identifiers. Using its own MiXCR run on the 5' RACE reads, TCRdb lists one record per CDR3 protein. The sample lists 1,800,000 or so distinct CDR3 sequences, about 31% occurring once. Sequenced input: cord blood. The clonotype originates from a newborn girl in good health.

CDR3 loop: CASSLSFRTGAGNEQFF. The CDR3 DNA is TGTGCCAGCAGCTTATCGTTTAGGACAGGGGCGGGGAATGAGCAGTTCTTC. The V gene is TRBV7-9, the J gene TRBJ2-1; 9 bases fit TRBD1. The CDR3 has 17 amino acids. CDR1 and CDR2 (germline): SEHNR, FQNEAQ (reference sequence). Trimming cost V 2 bases and J 7 bases; bases outside gene matches: 12.